Listed below are T cell receptor beta chains from one sample, sequenced in a study of response to subunit inactivated influenza vaccine. TCRdb re-analysed the RT-PCR reads in MiXCR, keeping a single row per CDR3 protein. The sample carries about 800,000 distinct CDR3 sequences, 20% to 25% recorded once. Material: PBMCs from blood, obtained roughly 5 days after vaccination. The receptors were gathered from a man between 50 and 59 years old who received an inactivated influenza vaccine. The CDR3 runs from the conserved cysteine through the conserved F or W. The D gene is left open where the match is weak. Clone sizes are given selectively: once, few, many, or a class where the clone is expanded.

TRBD1	TRBV6-2/TRBV6-3	NA	TRBJ2-2	TGTGCCAGCCCAAGGGACAGCTACACCGGGGAGCTGTTTTTT	CASPRDSYTGELFF
TRBD1	TRBV24-1	few	TRBJ2-7	TGTGCCACCAGTGATACTGGGGACAGGGGTTCCTACGAGCAGTACTTC	CATSDTGDRGSYEQYF
NA	TRBV4-3	NA	TRBJ1-4	TGCGCCAGCAGTCGCCTACCAAGGGAAAAACTGTTTTTT	CASSRLPREKLFF
NA	TRBV4-2	NA	TRBJ2-7	TGTGCCAGCAGCCAAAGCTTTCGATCCTACGAGCAGTACTTC	CASSQSFRSYEQYF
TRBD1	TRBV20-1	few	TRBJ2-5	TGCAGTGCTAGGGACAGGTTCGGGGAGACCCAGTACTTC	CSARDRFGETQYF
TRBD2	TRBV29-1	few	TRBJ2-3	TGCAGCGTTGAAGTTCAGGCTAGCGGGAGAAGAGATACGCAGTATTTT	CSVEVQASGRRDTQYF
NA	TRBV7-9	few	TRBJ2-7	TGTGCCAGCAGCAGATCCGGAACGTACGAGCAGTACTTC	CASSRSGTYEQYF
NA	TRBV7-3	NA	TRBJ2-2	TGTGCCAGCAGCCCCAACCAGGCTGGGTCCGGGGAGCTGTTTTTT	CASSPNQAGSGELFF
TRBD2	TRBV5-5	NA	TRBJ2-3	TGTGCCAGCAGCTACCAAAGCGGGGGACTTGCAGATACGCAGTATTTT	CASSYQSGGLADTQYF
NA	TRBV20-1	many	TRBJ2-6	TGCAGTGCTATGACAGTCTCTGGGGCCAACGTCCTGACTTTC	CSAMTVSGANVLTF
NA	TRBV5-1	many	TRBJ1-2	TGCGCCAGCAGCTTGGTGGGTTGGGAGGCCTACACCTTC	CASSLVGWEAYTF
TRBD1	TRBV9	many	TRBJ2-7	TGTGCCAGCAGCGCGGCAGGGGGCTCCTACGAGCAGTACTTC	CASSAAGGSYEQYF
TRBD2	TRBV7-2	once	TRBJ2-3	TGTGCCAGCAGCTCCAGCCGGTCGGGAGGGACAGATACGCAGTATTTT	CASSSSRSGGTDTQYF
NA	TRBV6-2/TRBV6-3	NA	TRBJ1-2	TGTGCCAGCAACCGTGGCAGTCCTAACTATGGCTACACCTTC	CASNRGSPNYGYTF
TRBD2	TRBV20-1	NA	TRBJ2-7	TGCAGTGCTCTAAGTGGAGCGGGAGCCCTCTACGAGCAGTACTTC	CSALSGAGALYEQYF
NA	TRBV7-9	NA	TRBJ2-3	TGTGCCAGCAGCGACATAAAGGGGCAGGGTTACACAGATACGCAGTATTTT	CASSDIKGQGYTDTQYF
NA	TRBV29-1	NA	TRBJ1-1	TGCAGCGTTGCCAGGATTTTGAACACTGAAGCTTTCTTT	CSVARILNTEAFF
TRBD2	TRBV6-2/TRBV6-3	once	TRBJ2-7	TGTGCCAGCAGTCCACAAATGACTAGCGGGAGGAGGGAGCAGTACTTC	CASSPQMTSGRREQYF
TRBD2	TRBV3-1	NA	TRBJ2-7	TGTGCCAGGGAGCGGGGCGGCGTCGAGCAGTACTTC	CARERGGVEQYF
NA	TRBV6-1	NA	TRBJ2-7	TGTGCCAGCAGCGCCGGGACGGATTACGAGCAGTACTTC	CASSAGTDYEQYF
NA	TRBV6-1	few	TRBJ2-7	TGTGCCACCTCAGACAGCCCCGCAACGCGCTACGAGCAGTACTTC	CATSDSPATRYEQYF
NA	TRBV7-2	few	TRBJ2-3	TGTGCCAGCAGCTTAACGGGAGATAGCACAGATACGCAGTATTTT	CASSLTGDSTDTQYF
TRBD2	TRBV20-1	NA	TRBJ2-1	TGCAGTGCTAGAGATCTGCGGGAGGGCCTCGATGAGCAGTTCTTC	CSARDLREGLDEQFF
NA	TRBV20-1	NA	TRBJ2-3	TGCAGTGCTAGTGAGGGGGGATCACCCTATACGCAGTATTTT	CSASEGGSPYTQYF
TRBD2	TRBV20-1	NA	TRBJ2-1	TGCAGTGCTAGGAGGGGGACTAGCAAGAATGAGCAGTTCTTC	CSARRGTSKNEQFF
NA	TRBV28	NA	TRBJ2-5	TGTGCCAGCAGTTTAATTCAGGGGCGAACCCAAGAGACCCAGTACTTC	CASSLIQGRTQETQYF
TRBD2	TRBV7-9	NA	TRBJ2-3	TGTGCCAGCAGCTCCGGTGGGCTAGCGGGGGATACGCAGTATTTT	CASSSGGLAGDTQYF
TRBD1	TRBV7-2	NA	TRBJ2-7	TGTGCCAGCAGCCCGCGGGACAGGGGTGTGAACGAGCAGTACTTC	CASSPRDRGVNEQYF
NA	TRBV12-3/TRBV12-4	few	TRBJ2-2	TGTGCCAGCAGTTTTCCGACTCACGCGAACACCGGGGAGCTGTTTTTT	CASSFPTHANTGELFF
NA	TRBV4-1	NA	TRBJ1-6	TGCGCCAGCAGCCTGGGCTTGCCAGGAGAGAGGTCACCCCTCCACTTT	CASSLGLPGERSPLHF
TRBD2	TRBV12-3/TRBV12-4	many	TRBJ2-1	TGTGCCAGCAGTCTTGTACTACTAGCGGGGGGTAGCAATGAGCAGTTCTTC	CASSLVLLAGGSNEQFF
TRBD2	TRBV20-1	few	TRBJ2-1	TGCAGTGCTAGAGACCTAGCGGGGGGGATGTACAATGAGCAGTTCTTC	CSARDLAGGMYNEQFF
NA	TRBV20-1	NA	TRBJ2-7	TGCAGTGCTTCCCCGGGTCCACGGTACGAGCAGTACTTC	CSASPGPRYEQYF
NA	TRBV3-1	NA	TRBJ1-5	TGTGCCAGCAGCCAAGGGTCCGGGCCCTGGCCCCAGCATTTT	CASSQGSGPWPQHF
NA	TRBV7-3	NA	TRBJ1-1	TGTGCCAGCAGCTCTAAGACAGGAATAGCTTTCTTT	CASSSKTGIAFF
TRBD1	TRBV20-1	NA	TRBJ2-3	TGCTTTGCCAGCCGGGGACAGGCAAACACAGATACGCAGTATTTT	CFASRGQANTDTQYF
TRBD2	TRBV4-2	few	TRBJ2-4	TGTGCCAGCAGCCAAGTGAGCGGGGGGTTACTTGGAAACATTCAGTACTTC	CASSQVSGGLLGNIQYF
TRBD1	TRBV7-2	once	TRBJ1-2	TGTGCCAGCAGCGCAAACAGGGGTGTTAACTATGGCTACACCTTC	CASSANRGVNYGYTF
NA	TRBV28	NA	TRBJ2-7	TGTGCCAGCAGTGCCGGGACACCCTCCTACGAGCAGTACTTC	CASSAGTPSYEQYF
TRBD2	TRBV7-9	NA	TRBJ2-7	TGTGCCAGCAGCGACACTAGCGGGAGATTCTACGAGCAGTACTTC	CASSDTSGRFYEQYF
NA	TRBV5-1	NA	TRBJ2-2	TGCGCCAGCAGCTCAGGGAATCCGAACACCGGGGAGCTGTTTTTT	CASSSGNPNTGELFF
TRBD1	TRBV5-1	NA	TRBJ2-3	TGCGCCAGCAGCTGGGACAGAATCACAGATACGCAGTATTTT	CASSWDRITDTQYF
TRBD1	TRBV5-1	NA	TRBJ1-3	TGCGCCAGCAGCGGAGGGACAGGTCGTCGAAACACCATATATTTT	CASSGGTGRRNTIYF
TRBD1	TRBV9	NA	TRBJ2-7	TGTGCCAGCAGCGTAGCTTCGTCAGGGGGAACCTACGAGCAGTACTTC	CASSVASSGGTYEQYF
NA	TRBV7-2	NA	TRBJ2-7	TGTGCCAGCAGCGAGACGAGAAGGGACTACGAGCAGTACTTC	CASSETRRDYEQYF
NA	TRBV6-7	NA	TRBJ2-3	TGTGCCAGCACTACCTTTCCCTGGAGGCCAGATACGCAGTATTTT	CASTTFPWRPDTQYF
NA	TRBV29-1	few	TRBJ2-7	TGCAGCGTTGGCCGGGACATAGGAACCTACGAGCAGTACTTC	CSVGRDIGTYEQYF
TRBD2	TRBV28	NA	TRBJ2-1	TGTGCCAGCACCTCTCCCGGGACTAGCGGCTACAATGAGCAGTTCTTC	CASTSPGTSGYNEQFF
TRBD1	TRBV12-5	NA	TRBJ2-1	TGTGCTAGTGGTTTGACAGGGGGGAATGAGCAGTTCTTC	CASGLTGGNEQFF
NA	TRBV19	NA	TRBJ1-2	TGTGCCAGCCGGGACCGGTTCTATGGCTACACCTTC	CASRDRFYGYTF
NA	TRBV13	NA	TRBJ2-6	TGTGCCAGCAAACGCGGGACTCCCGGCTCTGGGGCCAACGTCCTGACTTTC	CASKRGTPGSGANVLTF
NA	TRBV7-9	few	TRBJ2-2	TGTGCCAGCAGCTTAATAGGTGTCGGGGAGCTGTTTTTT	CASSLIGVGELFF